Listed here is a single TCR beta chain. The V end lost 5 bases, the J end lost 2 bases, and 8 bases lay between the germline ends. Per germline, CDR1 SGHTA and CDR2 FQGNSA. The CDR3 runs 13 residues. These data originate in a study of cytomegalovirus exposure and HLA in healthy donors. PCR primers comprised 60 Vbeta and 13 Jbeta primers. Profiled with immunoSEQ multiplex PCR; TCRdb holds only in-frame clones, not every one. The sample carries fewer than 60,000 clones, about 72% recorded once. Source material: PBMCs. The genes are TRBV7-2 and TRBJ2-3; no clear D. The TCR sequence derives from a woman aged 40 to 50 in good health and CMV-seropositive. For the CDR3, the DNA is TGTGCCAGCAGCCATGGCCACACAGATACGCAGTATTTT. Its protein product is CASSHGHTDTQYF.